This passage covers 20 T cell receptor beta chains from one sample sequenced in a study of T cell responses to AZD1222 COVID-19 vaccine. Data came from immunoSEQ multiplex PCR; TCRdb stores just in-frame clones and leaves some out. The sample yields fewer than 200,000 clones, 80% to 95% seen once. This specimen was peripheral blood, taken on day 0 of AZD1222 vaccination. The receptors shown here come from an adult in good health.

The chain links TRBV5-1 to TRBJ2-6, with 7 bases fitting TRBD1. The CDR3 loop spans 20 amino acids. The germline V gene encodes CDR1 SGHRS and CDR2 YFSETQ. V dropped 4 bases and J dropped 0; count of bases not matched to a gene: 16. As DNA, the CDR3 is TGCGCCAGCAGCCGAGCAAACCCCGGGACAGTGAGCTCTGGGGCCAACGTCCTGACTTTC. Amino acids: CASSRANPGTVSSGANVLTF.

This clone has just one count. The rearrangement joins TRBV21-1 to TRBJ2-7; the table assigns TRBD2, which was not confirmed against the DNA. TRBV21-1 constitutes a pseudogene. This CDR3 has 15 amino acids. The CDR3 bases are TGTGCCAGCAGCAAAGGAGCCGGGGGTCCCTACGAGCAGTACTTC. Translating it yields CASSKGAGGPYEQYF.

The gene calls are TRBV19 and TRBJ2-7, with D tentatively TRBD1 (6 bases). CDR1 LNHDA and CDR2 SQIVND come from the germline V gene (reference sequence). Trimming removed 5 bases at V and 4 bases at J, with 15 bases between. The CDR3 is 14 residues long. The CDR3 loop reads CASSSLGGRYEQYF. The DNA for the CDR3 is TGTGCCAGTAGTTCCCTTGGGGGCCGGTACGAGCAGTACTTC.

V gene TRBV30 combines with J gene TRBJ2-5, with TRBD1 matching 11 bases. Trimming cost V 4 bases and J 4 bases; bases outside gene matches: 8. Germline V lookup: CDR1 GTSNPN, CDR2 SVGIG (reference sequence). The CDR3 runs 15 residues. As DNA, the CDR3 is TGTGCCTGGACTCCCGGACAGGGGGCGCGAGAGACCCAGTACTTC. This codes for CAWTPGQGARETQYF.

The chain couples TRBV29-1 to TRBJ2-7; TRBD1 matches at 8 bases. Germline V gives CDR1 SQVTM, CDR2 ANQGSEA. The trim removed 4 bases at V and 3 bases at J, leaving 5 bases unmatched. The CDR3 is made up of 13 amino acids. CDR3 loop: CSVARDRIYEQYF. The CDR3 DNA is TGCAGCGTTGCTAGGGACAGGATCTACGAGCAGTACTTC.

Concerning this clone: An end of the junction differs from the germline gene, which may be a read error. This rearrangement joins TRBV7-7 to TRBJ1-3; the D is unclear. CDR1 and CDR2 (germline): SSHAT, FNYEAQ (reference sequence). The CDR3 has 18 residues. The CDR3 here is CASSFDKGTPYSGNTIYF. For the CDR3, the DNA is TGTGCTAGCAGCTTTGACAAGGGAACACCCTACTCTGGAAACACCATATATTTT.

The chain carries TRBV11-3 and TRBJ2-7, with D unresolved. V lost 3 bases to trimming and J lost 7 bases, with 13 bases between them. Germline-derived CDR1 and CDR2 are SGHNT and YENEEA. This CDR3 is built from 13 residues. CDR3 amino acids: CASSFDGQTEQYF. The DNA for the CDR3 is TGTGCCAGCAGCTTTGACGGCCAAACGGAGCAGTACTTC.

The V call is TRBV6-2 or TRBV6-3, the J call TRBJ2-7; the match to TRBD1 covers 7 bases. This CDR3 spans 16 amino acids. Trimming removed 2 bases from V and 0 bases from J; junction bases left unmatched: 7. Germline V gene data show CDR1 as MNHEY and CDR2 as SVGEGT. This CDR3 reads CASSYRQGMVSYEQYF. The CDR3 region has the DNA TGTGCCAGCAGTTACCGACAGGGAATGGTCTCCTACGAGCAGTACTTC.

The chain carries TRBV5-1 and TRBJ2-7, with a weak D call TRBD1 (6 bases). Per germline, CDR1 SGHRS and CDR2 YFSETQ. This CDR3 spans 16 amino acids. V lost 0 bases and J 4 bases, leaving 17 bases between the germline ends. The CDR3 here is CASSLGPSGTQYEQYF. DNA of the CDR3: TGCGCCAGCAGCTTGGGACCTTCCGGGACACAGTACGAGCAGTACTTC.

This clone appeared a single time. The chain has TRBV2 and TRBJ1-5; D call uncertain. Looked up from germline, CDR1 is SNHLY and CDR2 is FYNNEI. Between the trimmed V and J ends, which lost 4 bases and 0 bases, there was a span of 7 bases. The CDR3 consists of 14 residues. CDR3 sequence reads: CASSAHNSNQPQHF. The CDR3 bases are TGTGCCAGCAGTGCTCATAATAGCAATCAGCCCCAGCATTTT.

The rearrangement uses TRBV5-6 and TRBJ2-5; D remains unclear. This CDR3 has 11 amino acids. The germline V gene encodes CDR1 SGHDT and CDR2 YYEEEE. V was pared by 4 bases and J by 8 bases, with 9 bases between. The CDR3 region has the DNA TGTGCCAGCAGCACCGAGGCAACCCAGTACTTC. It codes for CASSTEATQYF.

V gene TRBV6-5 combines with J gene TRBJ2-7; TRBD2 aligns across 7 bases. J lost 3 bases, V lost 8 bases, and 10 bases had no gene match. This CDR3 has 14 residues. CDR1 is MNHEY, CDR2 SVGAGI, per germline. CDR3 amino acids: CASGEGTRVYEQYF. In nucleotides, the CDR3 is TGTGCCAGCGGGGAGGGGACTCGGGTCTACGAGCAGTACTTC.

V gene TRBV20-1 combines with J gene TRBJ2-7, with 11 bases lining up with TRBD2. The J segment lost 4 bases and the V segment lost 3 bases, leaving 11 bases of the junction unmatched. CDR1 is DFQATT, CDR2 SNEGSKA, per germline (reference sequence). The CDR3 sequence is 16 residues long. CDR3 residues: CSASLGLAGKGYEQYF. The CDR3 region has the DNA TGCAGTGCTAGTTTAGGACTAGCGGGTAAGGGTTACGAGCAGTACTTC.

This clone has a handful of counts. V is TRBV30 and J is TRBJ2-7; TRBD1 might be the D (5 bases). The germline V gene has CDR1 GTSNPN and CDR2 SVGIG (reference sequence). Trimming removed 4 bases from V and 2 bases from J, with 12 bases in between. The CDR3 totals 13 residues. CDR3 in amino acids: CAWIGHPTYEQYF. For the CDR3, the DNA is TGTGCCTGGATCGGACACCCCACCTACGAGCAGTACTTC. Filled out from reference TRBV30 and TRBJ2-7, the complete variable domain reads SQTIHQWPATLVQPVGSPLSLECTVEGTSNPNLYWYRQAAGRGLQLLFYSVGIGQISSEVPQNLSASRPQDRQFILSSKKLLLSDSGFYLCAWIGHPTYEQYFGPGTRLTVT.

This chain connects TRBV6-1 to TRBJ1-1; D is ambiguous. The germline CDR1 and CDR2 sequences are MNHNS and SASEGT. The CDR3 contains 13 residues. The V gene lost 3 bases and the J gene lost 5 bases, with 10 bases spanning the gap. CDR3 sequence (DNA): TGTGCCAGCAGTGACAACCTGGGGACTGAAGCTTTCTTT. Encoded protein: CASSDNLGTEAFF.

V usage is TRBV6-5 and J usage is TRBJ1-1, with a possible D match to TRBD1 (5 bases). Germline assignment: CDR1 MNHEY and CDR2 SVGAGI. Trimming took off 2 bases at V and 5 bases at J, with 15 bases between the two ends. The CDR3 extends over 15 amino acids. CDR3 sequence (DNA): TGTGCCAGCAGTTACGAGGGAATGAAGGGGACTGAAGCTTTCTTT. It specifies CASSYEGMKGTEAFF.

The genes are TRBV14 and TRBJ1-4; 7 bases are a match to TRBD1. Germline V gene lookup returns CDR1 SGHDN and CDR2 FVKESK. After removal of 4 bases from V and 7 bases from J, the junction contained 12 bases not matched to a gene. The CDR3 extends over 16 amino acids. CDR3 coding DNA: TGTGCCAGCAGCCCCTTAGGATACAGGGGCGGTGAAAAACTGTTTTTT. Its protein product is CASSPLGYRGGEKLFF.

The V gene is TRBV29-1, the J gene TRBJ1-1; no definite D call. Germline values: CDR1 SQVTM, CDR2 ANQGSEA. V shed 7 bases and J shed 1 base, with 10 bases lying between them. CDR3 length equals 12 residues. CDR3 DNA sequence: TGCAGCGCGGGTGCGTCGAACACTGAAGCTTTCTTT. Encoded protein: CSAGASNTEAFF. The full variable domain, completed using reference TRBV29-1 and TRBJ1-1, is SAVISQKPSRDICQRGTSLTIQCQVDSQVTMMFWYRQQPGQSLTLIATANQGSEATYESGFVIDKFPISRPNLTFSTLTVSNMSPEDSSIYLCSAGASNTEAFFGQGTRLTVV.

Remarks on this clone: Other DNA variants within this sample encode the same CDR3. The chain joins TRBV15 to TRBJ2-1; a possible D gene is TRBD1 (5 bases). The germline V and J ends were trimmed by 3 bases and 5 bases, with 8 bases remaining between them. Germline values: CDR1 LNHNV, CDR2 YYDKDF (reference sequence). The CDR3 consists of 13 residues. CDR3 protein: CATSSRQNNEQFF. In DNA, the CDR3 is TGTGCCACCAGCAGTCGACAGAACAATGAGCAGTTCTTC.

The chain carries TRBV7-9 and TRBJ2-7; D may be TRBD1 (5 bases). The ends were cut back, 5 bases at V and 0 bases at J, with 11 bases in the middle. The CDR3 is 14 amino acids. Looked up from germline, CDR1 is SEHNR and CDR2 is FQNEAQ (reference sequence). The CDR3 nucleotides read TGTGCCAGCAGCCCCCGACAGTCCTCCTACGAGCAGTACTTC. It translates to CASSPRQSSYEQYF.